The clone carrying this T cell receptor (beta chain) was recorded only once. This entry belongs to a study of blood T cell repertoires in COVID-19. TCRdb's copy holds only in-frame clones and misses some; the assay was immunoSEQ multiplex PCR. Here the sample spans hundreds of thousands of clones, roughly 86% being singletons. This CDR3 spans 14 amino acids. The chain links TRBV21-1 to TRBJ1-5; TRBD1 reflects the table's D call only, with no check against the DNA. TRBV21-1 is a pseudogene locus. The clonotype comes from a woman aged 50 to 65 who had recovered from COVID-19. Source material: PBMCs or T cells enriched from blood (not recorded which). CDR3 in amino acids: CASSKKGGGQPQHF. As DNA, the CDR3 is TGTGCCAGCAGCAAAAAAGGGGGTGGGCAGCCCCAGCATTTT.